This T cell receptor (beta chain) was observed in a study of memory CD4+ T cells and cytomegalovirus serostatus. Method: immunoSEQ multiplex PCR; TCRdb's copy keeps in-frame clones and lacks some. The profile shows tens of thousands of clones, around 76% of them singletons. Single viable CD3+CD4+CD8-CD45RO+ cells were sorted as the memory CD4+ T cells. Positive selection with CD4 microbeads enriched total CD4+ T cells. The sequencing input was memory CD4+ T cells from blood. The sequence was collected from an adult in good health and CMV-seronegative. Some clones in this sample may be carry-over from other donors' samples.

The chain's CDR3 is CASSPLTGGSYEQYF. The CDR3 DNA is TGCGCCAGCAGCCCCTTGACAGGGGGGAGCTACGAGCAGTACTTC. The rearrangement uses TRBV5-1 and TRBJ2-7, with 9 positions matching TRBD1. CDR1 is SGHRS, CDR2 YFSETQ, per germline. The CDR3 spans 15 residues. With 4 bases clipped from V and 3 bases from J, the junction kept 8 bases outside the gene matches.